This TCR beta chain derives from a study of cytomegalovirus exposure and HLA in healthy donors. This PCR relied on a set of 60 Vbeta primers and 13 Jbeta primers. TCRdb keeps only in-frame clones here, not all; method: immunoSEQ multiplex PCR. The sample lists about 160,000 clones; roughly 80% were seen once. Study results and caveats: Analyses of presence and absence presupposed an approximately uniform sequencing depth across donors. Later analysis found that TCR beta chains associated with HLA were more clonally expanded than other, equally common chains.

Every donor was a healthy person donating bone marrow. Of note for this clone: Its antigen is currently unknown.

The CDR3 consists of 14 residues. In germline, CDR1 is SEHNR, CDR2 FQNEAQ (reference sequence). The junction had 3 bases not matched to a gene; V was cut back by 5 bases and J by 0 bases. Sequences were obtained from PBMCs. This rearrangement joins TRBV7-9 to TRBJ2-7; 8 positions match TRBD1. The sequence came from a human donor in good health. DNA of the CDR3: TGTGCCAGCAGCCCCGGGACAGGCTCCTACGAGCAGTACTTC. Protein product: CASSPGTGSYEQYF.